The clone carrying this T cell receptor (beta chain) was seen a handful of times. Its antigen is undetermined. This sample is part of a study of cytomegalovirus exposure and HLA in healthy donors. Study conclusions and caveats: Certain indistinguishable V segments, among them TRBV6-2 and TRBV6-3, were excluded.

There are 16 residues in the CDR3. Trimming took 3 bases from V and 3 from J, leaving 18 bases between them. Per germline, CDR1 SGHDT and CDR2 YYEEEE. Primers for the PCR totalled 60 Vbeta and 13 Jbeta. TCRdb's copy holds only in-frame clones and misses some; the assay was immunoSEQ multiplex PCR. The sample lists about 140,000 clones, roughly 78% occurring once. The rearrangement links TRBV5-6 to TRBJ1-1; the D gene is possibly TRBD1 (6 bases). Sequenced: PBMCs. The TCR originated in a man aged 30 to 45 in good health and CMV-seronegative. CDR3 in DNA: TGTGCCAGCAGCTCGCCCAAACAGGGCAGATACACTGAAGCTTTCTTT. This gives the protein CASSSPKQGRYTEAFF.